The following is a TCR beta chain sequence with its context. The clone's antigen remains unknown. No base-level quality is on record; no much larger clone is a single base apart. This sample stems from a study of OX40 agonist ivuxolimab in advanced cancers. With respect to the entire study: Ivuxolimab was a fully human IgG2 agonistic monoclonal antibody targeting the costimulatory receptor OX40 (CD134). Intravenous ivuxolimab was administered to patients every 2 weeks at six dose levels: 0.01, 0.1, 0.3, 1.5, 3 and 10 mg/kg. Among the 50 to 55 dose-escalation patients, 19 had hepatocellular carcinoma, some 15 melanoma, 9 renal cell carcinoma and 9 head and neck cancer. The dose-escalation cohort was about 87% male with a mean age of approximately 59 years, ranging from roughly 20 to 80. Patients were allowed to have had prior anti-PD-1, anti-PD-L1 or anti-CTLA-4 therapy, and less than 45% of the dose-escalation patients had previously received checkpoint inhibitors. Three dose-escalation patients achieved partial responses, one with hepatocellular carcinoma and two with cutaneous melanoma. Peripheral TCRbeta sequencing was intended to test whether TCR sequence diversity was altered and clonal T-cell expansion was caused by ivuxolimab. The monotherapy dose-escalation portion (N ≈ 52 patients) of the phase I ivuxolimab trial is reported in the paper.

V loses 3 bases of germline sequence and J loses 0 bases, and the interval between the two ends is 9 bases. The germline V gene (reference sequence) specifies MNHEY as CDR1 and SMNVEV as CDR2. From the cysteine through the phenylalanine, the CDR3 covers 14 amino acids. Only the CDR3 part of the read is kept: 42 bases, read in frame from the first base. Genomic DNA was isolated from the sorted cells so that the TCRbeta CDR3 region could be sequenced. TCRbeta CDR3 regions were sequenced using the immunoSEQ Assay. TCRdb re-hosts the immuneACCESS table, in-frame sequences only. Its copies lack some clones; in the studies checked, an unresolved V gene accounts for under half of them, and the cause for the rest is not known. The sample records about 22,000 clones, around 84% of which are singletons. The ten largest clones add up to about 35% of the sample. Patients with autoimmune disease history or receiving systemic immunosuppression were excluded from the trial. In every dose cohort, peripheral blood was drawn for TCR sequencing at baseline, cycle 4 day 1, and cycle 7 day 1. Samples came from an open-label, multicenter, first-in-human phase I dose-escalation trial of ivuxolimab. The trial enrolled adults with locally advanced or metastatic head and neck squamous cell, hepatocellular, melanoma or renal cell carcinoma. CD4+ and CD8+ T cells were sorted separately from peripheral blood before TCR sequencing.

Study-level results and caveats: At doses of 0.1 to 3.0 mg/kg, clonal expansion of both CD4+ and CD8+ T cells in blood was seen between baseline and week 6. Low levels of normalized T-cell clonal expansion were also seen in some patients who did not respond. After ivuxolimab, more expanded clones were found on average in CD8+ T cells than in CD4+ T cells. Partial responders in the 0.1-3.0 mg/kg groups had among the lowest normalized peripheral clonal expansion, especially among CD8+ T cells. Antigen specificity was not determined for the clonally expanded peripheral T cells.

In this chain, TRBV27 is recombined with TRBJ2-7, with TRBD2 tentatively as D gene (7 bases match). Sequencing used CD4+ or CD8+ T cells sorted from blood, obtained in a trial of the OX40 agonist ivuxolimab. The sequence was collected from an adult with an advanced solid tumor such as melanoma, head and neck, liver or kidney cancer. The sequence in DNA is TGTGCCAGCAGTTTCGGGGGGCCCTCCTACGAGCAGTACTTC. The resulting protein is CASSFGGPSYEQYF.